Below, 26 T cell receptor beta chains from the same sample are listed, as sequenced in a study of OX40 agonist ivuxolimab in advanced cancers. Generated by immunoSEQ multiplex PCR, the TCRdb table keeps only in-frame clones and is missing some. The table shows tens of thousands of clones, with approximately 86% occurring only once. Sequencing was performed on CD4+ or CD8+ T cells sorted from blood, taken in a trial of the OX40 agonist ivuxolimab. Source of these receptors: an adult with an advanced solid tumor such as melanoma, head and neck, liver or kidney cancer.

The rearrangement joins TRBV27 to TRBJ2-3; D uncertain. The CDR3 is made up of 15 amino acids. V gave up 5 bases and J gave up 1 base, with 13 bases separating them. Germline CDR1 reads MNHEY; CDR2 reads SMNVEV (reference sequence). The CDR3 sequence: CASSPLQVGTDTQYF. For the CDR3, the DNA is TGTGCCAGCAGTCCACTTCAGGTTGGCACAGATACGCAGTATTTT.

The V call is TRBV25-1, the J call TRBJ1-2; no firm D call. CDR1 MGHDK and CDR2 SYGVNS come from the germline V gene. The CDR3 loop spans 13 amino acids. Trimming left V 1 base short and J 4 bases short, with 7 bases between. CDR3 region: CASSESDGYGYTF. In nucleotides, the CDR3 is TGTGCCAGCAGTGAATCGGACGGCTATGGCTACACCTTC.

The sample holds one count of this clone. The chain couples TRBV27 to TRBJ2-5, with D uncertain. Trimming stripped 0 bases from V and 6 bases from J, with 14 bases between. The germline V gene encodes CDR1 MNHEY and CDR2 SMNVEV (reference sequence). The CDR3 is 15 residues long. The CDR3 DNA reads TGTGCCAGCAGTTTATCCCCCGGATCTTCGCAGACCCAGTACTTC. Protein sequence: CASSLSPGSSQTQYF.

This chain links TRBV7-9 with TRBJ2-5; 7 nucleotides match TRBD1. There are 14 residues in the CDR3. The junction had 8 bases not matched to a gene; V was cut back by 5 bases and J by 5 bases. Per the germline V gene, CDR1 is SEHNR and CDR2 is FQNEAQ (reference sequence). The CDR3 here is CASSTRQGEETQYF. The CDR3 region has the DNA TGTGCCAGCAGCACAAGACAGGGCGAGGAGACCCAGTACTTC.

The V call is TRBV27, the J call TRBJ1-2, with D perhaps matching TRBD1 (5 bases). From germline, CDR1 is MNHEY and CDR2 SMNVEV (reference sequence). With 4 bases removed from V and 6 bases from J, the gap between germline ends came to 12 bases. The CDR3 consists of 13 residues. The chain's CDR3 is CASSSRGSDGYTF. The CDR3, as DNA: TGTGCCAGCAGTTCTAGGGGCAGTGATGGCTACACCTTC.

The CDR3 DNA follows: TGTGCCAGCAGCTGGGGGAGCCTTCCTAACTATGGCTACACCTTC. It encodes CASSWGSLPNYGYTF. The chain is built from TRBV11-2 and TRBJ1-2; TRBD1 is a possible D gene (5 bases). V lost 4 bases, J lost 0 bases, and 12 bases lay in between. The germline V gene has CDR1 SGHAT and CDR2 FQNNGV. The CDR3 has 15 amino acids.

This clone was detected only a few times. This chain connects TRBV9 to TRBJ1-1, with 10 positions matching TRBD1. In germline, CDR1 is SGDLS, CDR2 YYNGEE. With V trimmed by 4 bases and J by 12 bases, 9 bases remained unmatched. The CDR3 has 13 amino acids. CDR3 amino acids: CASSPGGTGETFF. The CDR3 DNA sequence: TGTGCCAGCAGCCCCGGGGGGACAGGGGAGACTTTCTTT. The full variable domain, rest sourced from reference TRBV9 and TRBJ1-1, is DSGVTQTPKHLITATGQRVTLRCSPRSGDLSVYWYQQSLDQGLQFLIQYYNGEERAKGNILERFSAQQFPDLHSELNLSSLELGDSALYFCASSPGGTGETFFGQGTRLTVV.

The chain recombines TRBV5-6 with TRBJ2-2; 9 bases agree with TRBD2. The ends lost 0 bases at V and 1 base at J; junction bases unmatched: 10. The CDR3 loop spans 19 amino acids. Germline CDR1 SGHDT, CDR2 YYEEEE. The CDR3 loop reads CASSLAGGAGGLNTGELFF. The CDR3 bases are TGTGCCAGCAGCTTGGCCGGTGGAGCGGGGGGCTTGAACACCGGGGAGCTGTTTTTT.

The V gene is TRBV2, the J gene TRBJ2-1, with D unclear. The CDR3 extends over 13 amino acids. V shed 9 bases and J shed 1 base, with 10 bases lying between them. Germline CDR1 is SNHLY and CDR2 is FYNNEI. The CDR3 here is CASTDFSYNEQFF. The CDR3 DNA is TGTGCCAGTACAGATTTTTCCTACAATGAGCAGTTCTTC.

V and J are TRBV7-6 and TRBJ2-3, with TRBD1 matching over 7 bases. Losses at the gene ends were 0 bases for V and 0 bases for J; bases not matched to a gene: 3. This CDR3 comprises 16 residues. CDR1 is SGHVS, CDR2 FNYEAQ, per germline. CDR3 bases: TGTGCCAGCAGCTTAGCGGGGGACAGAAGCACAGATACGCAGTATTTT. Its protein product is CASSLAGDRSTDTQYF.

V gene TRBV6-1 combines with J gene TRBJ2-5; TRBD1 agrees at 9 bases. The CDR3 has 15 residues. V gave up 11 bases and J gave up 3 bases; unmatched junction bases: 13. Per the germline V gene, CDR1 is MNHNS and CDR2 is SASEGT. CDR3 nucleotide sequence: TGTGCCGGCTGCTGGGACAGGGTATGTAAAGAGACCCAGTACTTC. It codes for CAGCWDRVCKETQYF.

The genes are TRBV27 and TRBJ2-5; 13 bases align to TRBD2. The CDR3 runs to 16 residues. The V segment lost 6 bases and the J segment 0 bases; nucleotides outside the gene matches: 4. Germline CDR1 MNHEY, CDR2 SMNVEV (reference sequence). CDR3 residues: CASRWTSGGHQETQYF. The CDR3 DNA reads as TGTGCCAGCAGGTGGACTAGCGGGGGCCACCAAGAGACCCAGTACTTC.

The rearrangement joins TRBV15 to TRBJ2-3; TRBD2 aligns across 8 bases. CDR3 size: 16 residues. V shed 1 base, J shed 0 bases, and the junction held 3 bases outside the gene matches. Per the germline V gene, CDR1 is LNHNV and CDR2 is YYDKDF (reference sequence). The CDR3 DNA sequence: TGTGCCACCAGCAGAGTGGGCGGGGGGAGCACAGATACGCAGTATTTT. It specifies CATSRVGGGSTDTQYF.

The J gene is TRBJ1-6, the V gene TRBV28; a weak D match, TRBD1 (6 bases). Germline CDR1 reads MDHEN; CDR2 reads SYDVKM. V was cut by 5 bases and J by 5 bases, with 13 bases left in between. CDR3 size: 15 residues. In DNA, the CDR3 is TGTGCCAGCAGTGGGGGGCAGGATGATAATTCACCCCTCCACTTT. It is translated as CASSGGQDDNSPLHF.

The chain employs TRBV28 and TRBJ1-3, with D perhaps matching TRBD1 (5 bases). Germline V gene data show CDR1 as MDHEN and CDR2 as SYDVKM. V was clipped by 2 bases and J by 0 bases, with 11 bases between them. CDR3 length equals 16 residues. The CDR3 bases are TGTGCCAGCAGTTTAAGGGGTTATAGCTCTGGAAACACCATATATTTT. It translates to CASSLRGYSSGNTIYF.

The DNA of the CDR3 is TGTGCCAGCAGTTACTCTACAGGGGGCACTGAAGCTTTCTTT. As protein: CASSYSTGGTEAFF. The rearrangement joins TRBV6-5 to TRBJ1-1; 8 positions agree with TRBD1. Germline V gene lookup returns CDR1 MNHEY and CDR2 SVGAGI. CDR3 size: 14 residues. Unmatched junction bases numbered 1, after V lost 0 bases and J lost 4 bases.

The chain employs TRBV28 and TRBJ1-1, with TRBD1 matching 8 bases. The V segment lost 4 bases and the J segment 6 bases; nucleotides outside the gene matches: 7. CDR1 is MDHEN, CDR2 SYDVKM, per germline. This CDR3 is built from 14 residues. CDR3 residues: CASSSTGAGAEAFF. The CDR3 nucleotides read TGTGCCAGCAGTTCGACAGGGGCGGGGGCTGAAGCTTTCTTT.

This chain connects TRBV9 to TRBJ2-2, with 8 bases lining up with TRBD1. V shed 0 bases and J 0 bases; nucleotides not matched to a gene: 4. CDR1 SGDLS and CDR2 YYNGEE come from the germline V gene. The CDR3 spans 17 residues. As DNA, the CDR3 is TGTGCCAGCAGCGTAGGCAGGGGGCGATCGAACACCGGGGAGCTGTTTTTT. Its protein is CASSVGRGRSNTGELFF.

The chain is built from TRBV30 and TRBJ2-7, with 9 bases aligning to TRBD1. Germline V gives CDR1 GTSNPN, CDR2 SVGIG (reference sequence). The CDR3 is made up of 12 amino acids. The CDR3 reads CASGQGGYEQYF. The CDR3 DNA is TGTGCATCGGGACAGGGAGGTTACGAGCAGTACTTC. The whole variable domain, remainder taken from reference TRBV30 and TRBJ2-7, is SQTIHQWPATLVQPVGSPLSLECTVEGTSNPNLYWYRQAAGRGLQLLFYSVGIGQISSEVPQNLSASRPQDRQFILSSKKLLLSDSGFYLCASGQGGYEQYFGPGTRLTVT.

The chain has TRBV15 and TRBJ2-3; D could derive from TRBD1 or TRBD2 (5 bases each). The CDR3 covers 14 residues. Germline V gene sequence: CDR1 LNHNV, CDR2 YYDKDF (reference sequence). Trimming removed 6 bases at V and 5 bases at J, with 15 bases between. The CDR3 loop is CATSRPGRVDTQYF. DNA of the CDR3: TGTGCCACCAGTAGGCCGGGGCGGGTAGATACGCAGTATTTT. The full variable domain, completed using reference TRBV15 and TRBJ2-3, is DAMVIQNPRYQVTQFGKPVTLSCSQTLNHNVMYWYQQKSSQAPKLLFHYYDKDFNNEADTPDNFQSRRPNTSFCFLDIRSPGLGDTAMYLCATSRPGRVDTQYFGPGTRLTVL.

The J gene is TRBJ2-7, the V gene TRBV4-1; D possibly corresponds to TRBD2 (6 bases). The CDR3 extends over 15 amino acids. Germline assignment: CDR1 MGHRA and CDR2 YSYEKL. Trimming removed 4 bases at V and 0 bases at J, with 13 bases between. CDR3 in amino acids: CASSPRDFDSYEQYF. The CDR3 DNA reads TGCGCCAGCAGCCCTAGGGACTTCGACTCCTACGAGCAGTACTTC.

Only one count was recorded for this clone. This specimen includes other DNA sequences encoding the same CDR3. V is TRBV27 and J is TRBJ2-5; D remains ambiguous. CDR3 length equals 11 residues. Looked up from germline, CDR1 is MNHEY and CDR2 is SMNVEV (reference sequence). V gave up 6 bases and J gave up 1 base, with 3 bases separating them. The chain's CDR3 is CASSFQETQYF. The CDR3, as DNA: TGTGCCAGCAGCTTCCAAGAGACCCAGTACTTC.

This clone was seen a single time. The gene calls are TRBV27 and TRBJ2-7; D unclear. CDR1 is MNHEY and CDR2 is SMNVEV in the germline V gene (reference sequence). V was trimmed by 3 bases and J by 7 bases, leaving 16 bases between them. The CDR3 consists of 14 residues. The CDR3: CASSFRTSLYEQYF. The CDR3 nucleotides are TGTGCCAGCAGTTTTAGGACCTCTCTTTATGAGCAGTACTTC.

The genes are TRBV27 and TRBJ2-7; 12 nucleotides agree with TRBD2. V shed 3 bases, J shed 0 bases, and the junction held 6 bases outside the gene matches. The CDR3 sequence is 17 residues long. The germline gives CDR1 MNHEY, CDR2 SMNVEV (reference sequence). CDR3: CASSFLTSGRLSYEQYF. CDR3 nucleotides: TGTGCCAGCAGTTTCCTCACTAGCGGGAGGCTCTCCTACGAGCAGTACTTC.

This chain joins TRBV11-3 and TRBJ2-1; no clear D. This CDR3 spans 14 amino acids. V dropped 5 bases and J dropped 3 bases, with 11 bases sitting between them. Germline V gives CDR1 SGHNT, CDR2 YENEEA. CDR3 amino acids: CASSPFGIYNEQFF. In DNA, the CDR3 is TGTGCCAGCAGCCCCTTCGGAATCTACAATGAGCAGTTCTTC.

This chain uses TRBV14 with TRBJ2-3; tentatively, D is TRBD2 (6 bases). Germline CDR1 and CDR2: SGHDN and FVKESK. V was pared by 3 bases and J by 1 base, with 20 bases between. This CDR3 comprises 18 residues. The chain's CDR3 is CASSQQPVTSYRTDTQYF. DNA for the CDR3: TGTGCCAGCAGCCAGCAGCCGGTAACTAGCTACCGCACAGATACGCAGTATTTT.